This entry features one T cell receptor (beta chain) sequence. These data originate in a study of T cell changes during pregnancy in multiple sclerosis. TCRdb keeps only in-frame clones here, not all; method: immunoSEQ multiplex PCR. The profile covers 50,000 to 60,000 clones, with about 93% appearing a single time and about 0.24% taken by the ten largest. The sequence was obtained from a female donor with multiple sclerosis, enrolled in a pregnancy study. Sequencing was performed on CD4+ T cells from peripheral blood mononuclear cells, taken in the second trimester of pregnancy.

The CDR3 protein is CASSVAGGPNNEQFF. CDR3 nucleotide sequence: TGTGCCAGCAGCGTAGCTGGGGGCCCCAACAATGAGCAGTTCTTC. The chain joins TRBV9 to TRBJ2-1; D possibly corresponds to TRBD1 (6 bases). This CDR3 is 15 amino acids long. CDR1 SGDLS and CDR2 YYNGEE come from the germline V gene. V gave up 0 bases and J gave up 5 bases, with 12 bases separating them.